This record concerns one TCR beta chain sequence. This specimen comes from a study of blood T cell repertoires in COVID-19. Study details: Sample material is recorded as cDNA or gDNA derived from T cells, B-cell-depleted T cells, or PBMCs.

Original processing notes: Estimation of nucleated cell counts was performed using reference gene primer amplification. Clones were sequenced by immunoSEQ multiplex PCR, and TCRdb holds only the in-frame ones, with some missing. Clone size and the V and J calls come from that table; the DNA yielded D and trimming. Of almost 400,000 clones in the sample, 70% to 90% are singletons; the top ten hold about 2.3%. It was during active infection that Seattle patients were enrolled and then longitudinally followed. CDR3 length: 15 residues. The V gene's germline CDR1 is LNHNV and CDR2 YYDKDF (reference sequence). The ends lost 3 bases at V and 8 bases at J; junction bases unmatched: 8.

The sequenced material came from peripheral blood. The chain carries TRBV15 and TRBJ2-1, with 9 bases fitting TRBD2. The sequence was collected from a woman aged 55-70 years with COVID-19, enrolled during active disease. The CDR3 spells CATSSVGGGADEQFF. The CDR3, as DNA: TGTGCCACCAGCAGTGTGGGCGGGGGGGCCGATGAGCAGTTCTTC. The full variable domain, rest sourced from reference TRBV15 and TRBJ2-1, is DAMVIQNPRYQVTQFGKPVTLSCSQTLNHNVMYWYQQKSSQAPKLLFHYYDKDFNNEADTPDNFQSRRPNTSFCFLDIRSPGLGDTAMYLCATSSVGGGADEQFFGPGTRLTVL.